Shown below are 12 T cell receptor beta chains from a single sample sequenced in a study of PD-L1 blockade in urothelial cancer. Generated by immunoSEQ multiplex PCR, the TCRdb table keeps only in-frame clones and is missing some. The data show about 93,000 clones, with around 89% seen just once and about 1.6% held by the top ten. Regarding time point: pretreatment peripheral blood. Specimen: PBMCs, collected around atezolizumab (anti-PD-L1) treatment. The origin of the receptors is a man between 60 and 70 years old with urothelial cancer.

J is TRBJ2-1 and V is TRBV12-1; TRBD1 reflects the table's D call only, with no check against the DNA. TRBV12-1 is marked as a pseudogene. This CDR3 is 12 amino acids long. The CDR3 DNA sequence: TGTGCCAGCAGCTTGGTTGGTACAGAGCAGTTCTTC. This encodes CASSLVGTEQFF.

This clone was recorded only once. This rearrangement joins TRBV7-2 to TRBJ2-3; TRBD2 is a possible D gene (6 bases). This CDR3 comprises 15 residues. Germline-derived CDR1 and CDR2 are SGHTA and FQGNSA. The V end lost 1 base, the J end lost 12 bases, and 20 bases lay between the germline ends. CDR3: CASSLDPSSSAKQYF. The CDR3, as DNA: TGTGCCAGCAGCTTAGACCCCAGTTCTAGCGCCAAACAGTATTTT.

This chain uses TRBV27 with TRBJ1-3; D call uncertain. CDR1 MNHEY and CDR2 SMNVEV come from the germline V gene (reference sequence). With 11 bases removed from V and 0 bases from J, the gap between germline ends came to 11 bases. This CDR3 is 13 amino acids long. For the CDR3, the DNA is TGTGCCTCATCTGAACACTCTGGAAACACCATATATTTT. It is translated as CASSEHSGNTIYF.

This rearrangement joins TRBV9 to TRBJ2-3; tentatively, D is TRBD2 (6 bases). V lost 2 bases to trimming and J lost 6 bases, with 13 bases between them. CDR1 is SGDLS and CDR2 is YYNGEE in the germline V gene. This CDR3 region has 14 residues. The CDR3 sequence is CASSVGTAGDTQYF. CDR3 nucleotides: TGTGCCAGCAGCGTCGGGACTGCCGGCGATACGCAGTATTTT.

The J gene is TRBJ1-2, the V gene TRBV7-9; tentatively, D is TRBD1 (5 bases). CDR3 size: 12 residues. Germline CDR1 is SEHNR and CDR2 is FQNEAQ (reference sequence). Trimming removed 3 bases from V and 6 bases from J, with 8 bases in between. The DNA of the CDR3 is TGTGCCAGCAGCTTGACAGCTAATGGCTACACCTTC. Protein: CASSLTANGYTF.

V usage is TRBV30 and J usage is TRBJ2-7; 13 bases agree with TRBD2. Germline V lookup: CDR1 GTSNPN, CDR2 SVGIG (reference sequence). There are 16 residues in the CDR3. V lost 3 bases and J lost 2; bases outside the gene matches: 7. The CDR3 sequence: CAWSSSGTSGTYEQYF. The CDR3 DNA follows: TGTGCCTGGAGCTCCTCCGGGACTAGCGGGACCTACGAGCAGTACTTC.

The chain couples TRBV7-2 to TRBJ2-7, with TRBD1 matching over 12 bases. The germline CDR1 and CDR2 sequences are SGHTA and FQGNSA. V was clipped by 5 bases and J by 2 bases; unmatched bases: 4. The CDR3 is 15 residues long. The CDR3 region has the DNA TGTGCCAGCAGCCCCGGGACAGGGGGCCCCTACGAGCAGTACTTC. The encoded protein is CASSPGTGGPYEQYF.

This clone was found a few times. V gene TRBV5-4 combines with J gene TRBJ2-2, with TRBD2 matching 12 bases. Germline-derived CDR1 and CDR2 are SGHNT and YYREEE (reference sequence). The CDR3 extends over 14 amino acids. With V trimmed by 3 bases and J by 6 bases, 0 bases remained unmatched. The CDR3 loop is CASSSSGRAGELFF. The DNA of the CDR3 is TGTGCCAGCAGCTCTAGCGGGAGGGCCGGGGAGCTGTTTTTT.

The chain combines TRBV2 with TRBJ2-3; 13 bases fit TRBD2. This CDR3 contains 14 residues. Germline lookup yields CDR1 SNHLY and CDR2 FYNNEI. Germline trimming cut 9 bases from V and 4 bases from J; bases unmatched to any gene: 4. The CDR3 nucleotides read TGTGCCAGTGGACTAGCGGGAGTTTCAGATACGCAGTATTTT. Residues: CASGLAGVSDTQYF. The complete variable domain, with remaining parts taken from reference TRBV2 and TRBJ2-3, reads EPEVTQTPSHQVTQMGQEVILRCVPISNHLYFYWYRQILGQKVEFLVSFYNNEISEKSEIFDDQFSVERPDGSNFTLKIRSTKLEDSAMYFCASGLAGVSDTQYFGPGTRLTVL.

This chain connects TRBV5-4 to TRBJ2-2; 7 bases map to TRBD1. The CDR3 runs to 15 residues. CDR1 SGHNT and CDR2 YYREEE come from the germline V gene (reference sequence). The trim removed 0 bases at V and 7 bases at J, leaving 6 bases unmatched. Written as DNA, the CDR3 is TGTGCCAGCAGCTTGGGTGGGACAGAGGTCGGGGAGCTGTTTTTT. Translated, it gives CASSLGGTEVGELFF.

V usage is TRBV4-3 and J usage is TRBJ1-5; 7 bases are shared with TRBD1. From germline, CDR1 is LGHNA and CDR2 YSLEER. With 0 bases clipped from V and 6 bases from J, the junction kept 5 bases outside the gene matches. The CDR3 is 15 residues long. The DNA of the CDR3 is TGCGCCAGCAGCCAAGACACAGGGGAGGCTCAGCCCCAGCATTTT. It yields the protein CASSQDTGEAQPQHF.

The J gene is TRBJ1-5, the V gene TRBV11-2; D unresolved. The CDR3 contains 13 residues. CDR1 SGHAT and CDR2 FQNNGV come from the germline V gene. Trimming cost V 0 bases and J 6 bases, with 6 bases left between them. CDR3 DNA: TGTGCCAGCAGCTTAGATCAGGTTCAGCCCCAGCATTTT. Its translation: CASSLDQVQPQHF. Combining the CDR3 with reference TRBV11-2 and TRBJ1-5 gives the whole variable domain EAGVAQSPRYKIIEKRQSVAFWCNPISGHATLYWYQQILGQGPKLLIQFQNNGVVDDSQLPKDRFSAERLKGVDSTLKIQPAKLEDSAVYLCASSLDQVQPQHFGDGTRLSIL.